This TCR beta chain was captured in a study of cytomegalovirus exposure and HLA in healthy donors. This clone was counted between two and nine times. The PCR contained 60 Vbeta and 13 Jbeta primers. The protocol was immunoSEQ multiplex PCR, while the TCRdb copy is restricted to in-frame clones and leaves out a portion. The sample consists of about 190,000 clones, about nine tenths of them appearing once. CDR1 is SGDLS, CDR2 YYNGEE, per germline. V gave up 3 bases and J gave up 1 base, with 10 bases separating them. The length of the CDR3 is 15 residues. The TCR comes from a man aged 25-45 years in good health and CMV-seronegative. The J gene is TRBJ2-2, the V gene TRBV9; D might be TRBD1 (5 bases). Sequencing input: PBMCs. CDR3 sequence: CASSADSLNTGELFF. CDR3 sequence (DNA): TGTGCCAGCAGCGCCGACAGCTTGAACACCGGGGAGCTGTTTTTT.